This T cell receptor (beta chain) was identified in a study of OX40 agonist ivuxolimab in advanced cancers. Sequencing was performed with immunoSEQ multiplex PCR; in TCRdb, only in-frame clones are kept and a portion is missing. Of about 54,000 clones listed, approximately 84% are singletons. This TCR was recovered from an adult with an advanced solid tumor such as melanoma, head and neck, liver or kidney cancer. This material consisted of CD4+ or CD8+ T cells sorted from blood, taken in a trial of the OX40 agonist ivuxolimab.

The CDR3 is CAWSVLAGWSSYNEQFF. DNA for the CDR3: TGTGCCTGGAGTGTACTAGCGGGCTGGAGCTCCTACAATGAGCAGTTCTTC. The gene calls are TRBV30 and TRBJ2-1; 9 bases fit TRBD2. Germline CDR1 is GTSNPN and CDR2 is SVGIG (reference sequence). The CDR3 length is 17 residues. After removal of 0 bases from V and 0 bases from J, the junction contained 6 bases not matched to a gene.